These 17 T cell receptor beta chains came from one sample sequenced in a study of blood T cells in healthy people across ages. Through a sample-barcoded 5' primer and a J-beta primer mix, a second PCR was run for roughly 6 to 12 cycles. TCRdb independently ran MiXCR on the 5' RACE reads; one entry per CDR3 protein. The data show around 1.5 million distinct CDR3 sequences, with around 59% seen just once and approximately 7% held by the top ten. Sequencing was performed on blood. The origin of the receptors is a man younger than 30 in good health.

V and J are TRBV11-2 and TRBJ1-2; a weak D match, TRBD1 (5 bases). The germline V gene encodes CDR1 SGHAT and CDR2 FQNNGV. The CDR3 runs 15 residues. The V and J ends lost 6 bases and 0 bases respectively, with 14 bases between them. The CDR3 loop reads CASRSQRGANYGYTF. In nucleotides, the CDR3 is TGTGCCAGCAGGTCCCAGAGGGGCGCTAACTATGGCTACACCTTC.

V is TRBV4-3 and J is TRBJ2-1; 10 nucleotides align to TRBD1. Per germline, CDR1 LGHNA and CDR2 YSLEER. The CDR3 consists of 17 residues. J was trimmed by 6 bases and V by 3 bases; bases with no gene match: 11. CDR3 protein: CASSQKFPGQGINEQFF. The CDR3 DNA is TGCGCCAGCAGCCAGAAATTTCCGGGACAGGGGATCAATGAGCAGTTCTTC.

The chain uses TRBV29-1 and TRBJ2-7; TRBD1 aligns across 11 bases. Germline V gives CDR1 SQVTM, CDR2 ANQGSEA. The CDR3 sequence is 15 residues long. After removal of 2 bases from V and 8 bases from J, the junction contained 11 bases not matched to a gene. CDR3 loop: CSVETGGQGGLKQYF. The CDR3 DNA reads TGCAGCGTTGAAACGGGGGGACAGGGGGGATTAAAGCAGTACTTC.

V usage is TRBV4-1 and J usage is TRBJ1-1, with D perhaps matching TRBD1 (5 bases). The CDR3 has 13 residues. V was shortened by 3 bases and J by 4 bases, with 9 bases between the two germline ends. Germline CDR1 MGHRA, CDR2 YSYEKL. The CDR3 region is CASSHAGLTEAFF. In DNA form, the CDR3 reads TGCGCCAGCAGCCATGCGGGGCTCACTGAAGCTTTCTTT.

Of note for this clonotype: One end of the junction fails to match germline, which may point to a read error. The rearrangement links TRBV2 to TRBJ1-1, with D possibly matching TRBD1 (5 bases). The CDR3 sequence is 12 residues long. CDR1 SNHLY and CDR2 FYNNEI come from the germline V gene. Written as DNA, the CDR3 is TGTCCCAGCAGTGGGACTGGATGGGAAGCTTTCTTT. Translated: CPSSGTGWEAFF.

The V and J genes are TRBV5-1 and TRBJ2-3, with D perhaps being TRBD1 or TRBD2 (5 bases each). With 4 bases removed from V and 1 base from J, the gap between germline ends came to 13 bases. The germline V gene has CDR1 SGHRS and CDR2 YFSETQ. The CDR3 length is 15 residues. The CDR3 is CASSAIRGRTDTQYF. The CDR3 DNA reads as TGCGCCAGCAGCGCCATCCGGGGACGCACAGATACGCAGTATTTT.

The chain recombines TRBV6-5 with TRBJ2-5; TRBD1 might be the D (6 bases). The V and J ends lost 10 bases and 7 bases respectively, with 25 bases between them. The CDR3 is 15 amino acids. Germline V gene data show CDR1 as MNHEY and CDR2 as SVGAGI. The CDR3 region is CATCRDITGKGTQYF. DNA for the CDR3: TGTGCCACCTGTAGGGACATAACGGGCAAGGGGACCCAGTACTTC.

Concerning this clonotype itself: The junction does not match germline at one end; this may be a read error. The chain recombines TRBV7-7 with TRBJ2-7; possibly TRBD1 for D (6 bases). The end of the DNA is better explained by TRBJ2-5, so the J call may be wrong. Germline CDR1 reads SSHAT; CDR2 reads FNYEAQ (reference sequence). The CDR3 is 13 amino acids. CDR3 region: CASSAWGRETQYF. The DNA for the CDR3 is TGTGCTAGCAGCGCCTGGGGGCGAGAGACCCAGTACTTC.

This clonotype was found many times. The J gene is TRBJ2-7, the V gene TRBV4-3, with D unclear. Trimming removed 0 bases at V and 0 bases at J, with 3 bases between. The CDR3 has 13 amino acids. CDR1 and CDR2 (germline): LGHNA, YSLEER. Here the CDR3 reads CASSQDTSYEQYF. As DNA, the CDR3 is TGCGCCAGCAGCCAAGATACCTCCTACGAGCAGTACTTC.

The rearrangement joins TRBV27 to TRBJ2-1, with D uncertain. The CDR3 totals 13 residues. Trimming left V 6 bases short and J 3 bases short, with 9 bases between. CDR1 and CDR2 (germline): MNHEY, SMNVEV (reference sequence). The CDR3 spells CASSQLNYNEQFF. The CDR3 bases are TGTGCCAGCAGCCAATTGAACTACAATGAGCAGTTCTTC.

This clonotype occurred a few times. The CDR3 DNA reads as TGCGCCAGCAGCCAACCGGGACTAGCGGGAGAAGATACGCAGTATTTT. This encodes CASSQPGLAGEDTQYF. The J gene is TRBJ2-3, the V gene TRBV4-1; 14 bases match TRBD2. Unmatched junction bases numbered 3, after V lost 2 bases and J lost 5 bases. Germline values: CDR1 MGHRA, CDR2 YSYEKL. CDR3 size: 16 residues.

V is TRBV7-9 and J is TRBJ2-6, with unresolved D. Germline V gene lookup returns CDR1 SEHNR and CDR2 FQNEAQ (reference sequence). The CDR3 is 16 amino acids. V was pared by 5 bases and J by 0 bases, with 11 bases between. CDR3 DNA sequence: TGTGCCAGCAGCCCCCTCTCCGTCTCTGGGGCCAACGTCCTGACTTTC. It codes for CASSPLSVSGANVLTF. The whole variable domain, filled in from reference TRBV7-9 and TRBJ2-6, reads DTGVSQNPRHKITKRGQNVTFRCDPISEHNRLYWYRQTLGQGPEFLTYFQNEAQLEKSRLLSDRFSAERPKGSFSTLEIQRTEQGDSAMYLCASSPLSVSGANVLTFGAGSRLTVL.

A few counts support this clonotype. The chain uses TRBV20-1 and TRBJ1-2, with 11 bases lining up with TRBD1. V was clipped by 0 bases and J by 6 bases; unmatched bases: 3. Germline V gene lookup returns CDR1 DFQATT and CDR2 SNEGSKA (reference sequence). The CDR3 extends over 14 amino acids. The CDR3 protein is CSARDRDRGDGYTF. CDR3 sequence (DNA): TGCAGTGCTAGAGATAGGGACAGGGGGGATGGCTACACCTTC.

The rearrangement joins TRBV7-9 to TRBJ2-5; D is perhaps TRBD1 or TRBD2 (5 bases each). With the DNA end fitting TRBJ2-7 better, the J assignment may be wrong. The length of the CDR3 is 19 residues. Germline assignment: CDR1 SEHNR and CDR2 FQNEAQ (reference sequence). The CDR3 sequence is CASSSSRGSVGTAVYEQYF. In nucleotides, the CDR3 is TGTGCCAGCAGTTCCTCCCGCGGTTCGGTAGGGACGGCCGTTTACGAGCAGTACTTC.

This sequence joins TRBV3-1 and TRBJ2-5, with 7 bases matching TRBD1. The length of the CDR3 is 17 residues. V trimming: 4 bases; J trimming: 1 base; junction bases outside the gene matches: 12. Germline loops: CDR1 LGHDT, CDR2 YNNKEL (reference sequence). Here the CDR3 DNA reads TGTGCCAGCAGCCCCCTCCGACAGGGAAGGGCCCAAGAGACCCAGTACTTC. It codes for CASSPLRQGRAQETQYF.

CDR3 in DNA: TGTGCCAGCACCACCCAAGGGACACGCCAAAAACCCCTCCACTTT. This translates into CASTTQGTRQKPLHF. This rearrangement joins TRBV5-6 to TRBJ1-6; D might be TRBD1 (6 bases). CDR3 length equals 15 residues. V was clipped by 6 bases and J by 12 bases, with 22 bases between them. Germline V lookup: CDR1 SGHDT, CDR2 YYEEEE.

V is TRBV12-3 or TRBV12-4 and J is TRBJ2-3; 7 nucleotides agree with TRBD2. Trimming cost V 6 bases and J 0 bases; bases outside gene matches: 12. The CDR3 length is 17 residues. CDR3 sequence reads: CASRPDSWGGSTDTQYF. For the CDR3, the DNA is TGTGCCAGCAGGCCGGATTCTTGGGGGGGGAGCACAGATACGCAGTATTTT.